This entry lists 9 T cell receptor beta chains sequenced from one sample in a study of tumor and adjacent non-tumor tissue in lung cancer. Three rounds of nested PCR, following a modified ARM-PCR protocol, produced the TCRbeta library. TCRdb re-called the multiplex PCR reads with MiXCR, one entry per CDR3 protein. Among around 200,000 distinct CDR3 sequences listed, about 71% were seen once. RNA was extracted from bulk tissue without any cell sorting. The sequenced sample was lung tumor tissue. These receptors were obtained from a man aged 60 to 75 with non-small cell lung cancer.

This clonotype was seen repeatedly, ten times or more. The conserved closing phenylalanine or tryptophan is absent in this CDR3, likely reflecting a read error. No DNA is shown, since the ends of the CDR3 on it are uncertain; the CDR3 is the one TCRdb lists. V is TRBV20-1 and J is TRBJ2-1; TRBD1 is the table's D call and was not checked against the DNA. The CDR3 contains 11 residues when both ends are counted. In germline, CDR1 is DFQATT, CDR2 SNEGSKA (reference sequence). CDR3 residues: CSAPRDRGQGV.

Of note for this clonotype: The junction departs from germline at one end; a sequencing error may be responsible. The V and J genes are TRBV20-1 and TRBJ2-7, with D possibly called TRBD1 or TRBD2 (5 bases each). CDR1 DFQATT and CDR2 SNEGSKA come from the germline V gene (reference sequence). This CDR3 region has 13 residues. The CDR3 DNA sequence: TGCAGTGCTAGTAGGTCGGGGACCTACGAGCAGCACTTC. As protein: CSASRSGTYEQHF.

The chain links TRBV2 to TRBJ1-2; D gene unclear. CDR3 length: 13 amino acids. The V end was cut by 5 bases, the J end by 4 bases, with 11 bases between. Per the germline V gene, CDR1 is SNHLY and CDR2 is FYNNEI. The CDR3 nucleotides are TGTGCCAGCAGTCAGGACGTGGCCTATGGCTACACCTTC. It is translated as CASSQDVAYGYTF.

As to this clonotype: One end of the junction does not line up with germline, which may come from a read error. The rearrangement links TRBV20-1 to TRBJ1-5, with 8 nucleotides matching TRBD1. Germline assignment: CDR1 DFQATT and CDR2 SNEGSKA (reference sequence). This CDR3 is built from 15 residues. The CDR3 DNA reads as TGCACTGCTAGCCCAGGGGGCAGGGGTAATCAGCCCCAGCATTTT. Its protein is CTASPGGRGNQPQHF.

With regard to this clonotype: The junction departs from germline at one end; a sequencing error may be responsible. The V and J genes are TRBV20-1 and TRBJ2-7; possible D gene TRBD2, 6 bases. CDR1 and CDR2 (germline): DFQATT, SNEGSKA (reference sequence). The CDR3 consists of 15 residues. CDR3 sequence (DNA): TGCAGTGCATTGTCGGTGGGGAGGCCCAAAACCGAGCAATACTTC. Encoded protein: CSALSVGRPKTEQYF.

Turning to this clonotype: An end of the junction does not agree with germline; a read error may underlie this. The rearrangement joins TRBV6-6 to TRBJ1-2; a weak D match, TRBD1 (6 bases). Germline V CDR1 and CDR2: MNHNY, SVGAGI (reference sequence). The CDR3 is made up of 12 amino acids. CDR3 loop: CANAGQNYGYTF. CDR3 nucleotide sequence: TGTGCCAACGCGGGACAAAACTATGGCTACACATTC.

Turning to this clonotype: The conserved phenylalanine or tryptophan is not found at the CDR3 terminus, so this likely reflects a read error. The chain joins TRBV4-2 to TRBJ2-2; D gene ambiguous. The length of the CDR3 is 14 residues. CDR1 is LGHNA and CDR2 is YNFKEQ in the germline V gene. The CDR3 sequence is CARSQEESPGELFL. CDR3 nucleotides: TGTGCCAGGAGCCAAGAAGAGTCGCCCGGGGAGCTGTTTCTT.

A word on this clonotype: One end of the junction is discordant with germline, which a read error may explain. V gene TRBV6-5 combines with J gene TRBJ2-5; 10 nucleotides agree with TRBD1. The CDR3 has 15 amino acids. Germline CDR1 is MNHEY and CDR2 is SVGAGI. The CDR3 coding sequence is TGTGACAGCAGTTATGGGACAGGGGCAGGAGAGACTCAGTACTTC. It codes for CDSSYGTGAGETQYF.

As concerns this clonotype: Because it lacks the conserved phenylalanine or tryptophan at the end, this CDR3 is likely a read error. It is unclear where the CDR3 begins or ends on the DNA, so no DNA is shown, and the CDR3 is as TCRdb lists it. The rearrangement uses TRBV20-1 and TRBJ1-5; the D call in the table, TRBD1, was not verified against the DNA. The CDR3 length equals 12 residues, ends included. The germline V gene encodes CDR1 DFQATT and CDR2 SNEGSKA (reference sequence). CDR3 amino acids: CSLTRDAQPQHC.